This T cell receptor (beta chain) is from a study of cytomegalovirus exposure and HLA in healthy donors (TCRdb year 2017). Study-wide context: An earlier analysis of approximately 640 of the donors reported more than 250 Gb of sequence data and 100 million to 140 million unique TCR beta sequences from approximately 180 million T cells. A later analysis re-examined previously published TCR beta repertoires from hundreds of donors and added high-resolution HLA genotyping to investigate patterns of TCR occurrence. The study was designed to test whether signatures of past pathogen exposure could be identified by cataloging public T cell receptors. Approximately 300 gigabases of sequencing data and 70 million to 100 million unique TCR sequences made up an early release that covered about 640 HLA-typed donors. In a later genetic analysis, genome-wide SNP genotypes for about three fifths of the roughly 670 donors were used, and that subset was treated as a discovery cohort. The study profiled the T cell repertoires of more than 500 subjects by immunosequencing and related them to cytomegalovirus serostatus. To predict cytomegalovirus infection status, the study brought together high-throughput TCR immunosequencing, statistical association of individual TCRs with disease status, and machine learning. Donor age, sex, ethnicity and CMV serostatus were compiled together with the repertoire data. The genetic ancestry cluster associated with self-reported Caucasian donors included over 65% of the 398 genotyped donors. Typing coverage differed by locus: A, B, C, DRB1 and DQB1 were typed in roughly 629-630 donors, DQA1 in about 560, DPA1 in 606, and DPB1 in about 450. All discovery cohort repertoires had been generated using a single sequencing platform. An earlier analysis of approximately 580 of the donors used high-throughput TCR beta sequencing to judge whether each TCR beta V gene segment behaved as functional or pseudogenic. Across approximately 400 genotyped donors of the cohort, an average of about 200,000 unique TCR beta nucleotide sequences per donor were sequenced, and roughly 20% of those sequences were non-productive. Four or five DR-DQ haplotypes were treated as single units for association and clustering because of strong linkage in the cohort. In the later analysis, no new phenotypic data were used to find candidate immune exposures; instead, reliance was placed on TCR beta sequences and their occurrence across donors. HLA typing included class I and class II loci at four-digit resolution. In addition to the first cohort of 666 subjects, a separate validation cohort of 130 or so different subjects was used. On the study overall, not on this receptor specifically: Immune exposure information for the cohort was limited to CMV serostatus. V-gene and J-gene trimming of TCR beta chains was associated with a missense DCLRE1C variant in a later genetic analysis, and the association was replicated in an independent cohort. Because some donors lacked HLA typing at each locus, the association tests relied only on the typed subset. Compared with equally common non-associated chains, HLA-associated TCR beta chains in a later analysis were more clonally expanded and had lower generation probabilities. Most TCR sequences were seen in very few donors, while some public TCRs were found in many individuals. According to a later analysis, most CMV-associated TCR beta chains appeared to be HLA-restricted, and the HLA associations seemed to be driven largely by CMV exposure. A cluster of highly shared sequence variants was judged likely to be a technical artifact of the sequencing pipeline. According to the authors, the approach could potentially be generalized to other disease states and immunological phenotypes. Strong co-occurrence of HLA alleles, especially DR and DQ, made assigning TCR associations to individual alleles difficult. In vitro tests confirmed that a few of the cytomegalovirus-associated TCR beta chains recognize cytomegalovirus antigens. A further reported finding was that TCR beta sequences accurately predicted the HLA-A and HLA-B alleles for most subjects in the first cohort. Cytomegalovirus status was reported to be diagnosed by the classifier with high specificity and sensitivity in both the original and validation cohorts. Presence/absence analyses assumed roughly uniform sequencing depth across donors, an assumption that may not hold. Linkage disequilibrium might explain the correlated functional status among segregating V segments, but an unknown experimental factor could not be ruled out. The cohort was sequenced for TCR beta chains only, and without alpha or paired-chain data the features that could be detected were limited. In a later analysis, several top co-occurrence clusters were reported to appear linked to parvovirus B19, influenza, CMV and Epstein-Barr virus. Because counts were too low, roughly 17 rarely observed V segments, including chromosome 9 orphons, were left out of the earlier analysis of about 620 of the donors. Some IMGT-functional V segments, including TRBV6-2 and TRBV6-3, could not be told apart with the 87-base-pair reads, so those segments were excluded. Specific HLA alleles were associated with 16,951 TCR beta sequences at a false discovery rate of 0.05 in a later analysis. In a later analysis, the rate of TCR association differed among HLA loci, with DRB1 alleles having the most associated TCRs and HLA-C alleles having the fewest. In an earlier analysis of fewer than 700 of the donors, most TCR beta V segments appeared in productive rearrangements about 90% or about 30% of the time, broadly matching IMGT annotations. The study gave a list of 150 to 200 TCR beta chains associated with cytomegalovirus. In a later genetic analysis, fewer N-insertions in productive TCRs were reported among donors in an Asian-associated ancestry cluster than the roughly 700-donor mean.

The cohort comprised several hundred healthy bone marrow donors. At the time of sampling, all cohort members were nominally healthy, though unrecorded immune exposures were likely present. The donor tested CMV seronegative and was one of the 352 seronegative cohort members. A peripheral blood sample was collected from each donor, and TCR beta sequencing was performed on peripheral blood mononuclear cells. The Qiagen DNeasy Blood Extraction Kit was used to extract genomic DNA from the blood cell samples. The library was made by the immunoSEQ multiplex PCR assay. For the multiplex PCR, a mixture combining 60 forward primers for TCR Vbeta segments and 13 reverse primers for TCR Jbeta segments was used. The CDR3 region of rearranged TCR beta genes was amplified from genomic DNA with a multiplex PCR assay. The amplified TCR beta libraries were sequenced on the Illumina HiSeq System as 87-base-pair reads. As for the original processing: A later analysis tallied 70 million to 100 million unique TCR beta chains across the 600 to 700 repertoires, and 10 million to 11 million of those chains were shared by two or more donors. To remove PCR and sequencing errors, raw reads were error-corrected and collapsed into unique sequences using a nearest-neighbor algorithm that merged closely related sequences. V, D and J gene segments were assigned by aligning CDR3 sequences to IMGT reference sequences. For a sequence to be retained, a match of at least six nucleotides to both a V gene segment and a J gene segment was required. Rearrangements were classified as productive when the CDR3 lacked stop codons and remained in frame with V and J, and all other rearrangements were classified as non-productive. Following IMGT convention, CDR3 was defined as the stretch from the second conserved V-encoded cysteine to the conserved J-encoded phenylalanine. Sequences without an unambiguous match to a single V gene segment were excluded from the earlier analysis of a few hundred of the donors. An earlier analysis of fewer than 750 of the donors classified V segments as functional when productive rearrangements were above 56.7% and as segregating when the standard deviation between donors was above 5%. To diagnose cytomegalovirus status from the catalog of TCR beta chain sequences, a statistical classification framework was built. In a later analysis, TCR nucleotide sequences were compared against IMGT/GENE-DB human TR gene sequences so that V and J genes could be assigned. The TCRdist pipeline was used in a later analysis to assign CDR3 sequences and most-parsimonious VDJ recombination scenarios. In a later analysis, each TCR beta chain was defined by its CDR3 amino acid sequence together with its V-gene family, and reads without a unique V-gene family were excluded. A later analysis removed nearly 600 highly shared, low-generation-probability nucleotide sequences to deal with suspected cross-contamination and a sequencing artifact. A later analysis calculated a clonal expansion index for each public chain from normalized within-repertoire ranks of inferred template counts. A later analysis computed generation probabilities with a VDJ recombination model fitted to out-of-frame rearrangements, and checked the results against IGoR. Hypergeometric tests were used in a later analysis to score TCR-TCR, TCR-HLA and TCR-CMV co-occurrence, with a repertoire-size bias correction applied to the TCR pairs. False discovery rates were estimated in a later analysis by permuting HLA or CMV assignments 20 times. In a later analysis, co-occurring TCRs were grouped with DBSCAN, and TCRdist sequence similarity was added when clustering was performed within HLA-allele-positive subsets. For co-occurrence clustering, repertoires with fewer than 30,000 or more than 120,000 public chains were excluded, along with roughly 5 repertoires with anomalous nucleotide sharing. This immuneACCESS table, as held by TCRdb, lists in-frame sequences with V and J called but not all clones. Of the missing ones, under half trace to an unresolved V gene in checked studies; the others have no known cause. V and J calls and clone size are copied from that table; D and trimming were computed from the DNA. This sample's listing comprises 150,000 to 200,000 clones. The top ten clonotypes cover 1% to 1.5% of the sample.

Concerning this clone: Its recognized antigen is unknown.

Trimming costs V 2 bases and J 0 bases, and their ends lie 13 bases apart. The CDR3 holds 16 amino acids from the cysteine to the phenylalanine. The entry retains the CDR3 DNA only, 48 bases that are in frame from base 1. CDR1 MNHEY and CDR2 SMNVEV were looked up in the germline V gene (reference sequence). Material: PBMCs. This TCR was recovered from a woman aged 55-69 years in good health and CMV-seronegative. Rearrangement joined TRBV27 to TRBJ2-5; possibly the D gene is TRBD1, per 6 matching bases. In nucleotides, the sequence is TGTGCCAGCAGTTTAATTGGGACATTGTACCAAGAGACCCAGTACTTC. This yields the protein CASSLIGTLYQETQYF.